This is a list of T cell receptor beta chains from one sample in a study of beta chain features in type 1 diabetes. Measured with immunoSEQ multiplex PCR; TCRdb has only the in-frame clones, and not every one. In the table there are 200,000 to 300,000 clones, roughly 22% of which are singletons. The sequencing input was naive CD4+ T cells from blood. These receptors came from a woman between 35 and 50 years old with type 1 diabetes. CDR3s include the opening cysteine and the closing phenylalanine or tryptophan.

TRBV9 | CASSVEAGANGYTF
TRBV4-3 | CASSLQNTVSGNTIYF
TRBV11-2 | CASSPRLAFTGELFF
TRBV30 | CAWGPQKDGYTF
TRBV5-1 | CASSLRFGQGPEAFF
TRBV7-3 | CASSFRLGDFAFF
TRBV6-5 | CASSYSLIRANYGYTF
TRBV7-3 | CASSSGQSTGELFF
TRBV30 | CAWSVDGRETQYF
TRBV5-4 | CASSSPITSGKYEQYF
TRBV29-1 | CGGGNTEAFF
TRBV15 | CATSPRRGSISYNEQFF
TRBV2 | CASSPEQNEKLFF
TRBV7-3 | CASSPTGNTEAFF
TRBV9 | CASSVGTLSVNEQFF
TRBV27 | CASSQPGGYFPLHF
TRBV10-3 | CAGSQFGNEQFF
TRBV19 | CASSIGDRVDYEQYF
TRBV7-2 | CASSAGTLNTEAFF
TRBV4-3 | CASSRRDRVSHEQYF
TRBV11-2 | CASSSYLTGEDTQYF
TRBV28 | CASSRQGAPMYEQYF
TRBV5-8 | CASSAGDRGAYGYTF
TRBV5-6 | CASSWGGTQYF
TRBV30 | CASPSTGEETQYF
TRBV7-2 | CASSFPGGNNSPLHF
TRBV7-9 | CASSLGLGSPKNTEAFF
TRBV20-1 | CSAPGRNVLTF
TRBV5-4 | CASSSRDLASVEQYF
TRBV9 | CASSPLTGRNTEAFF
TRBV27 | CASRYYSGPTDTQYF
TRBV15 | CATSRDRSVNEKLFF
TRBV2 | CASITSNTGELFF
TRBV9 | CASSPLVSYNEQFF
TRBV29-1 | CSVQGQGTSYEQYF
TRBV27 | CASSLSPGGRAWETQYF
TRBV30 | CAWSLGQIYGYTF
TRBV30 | CAWKGLSAGGELFF
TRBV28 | CASSFQGPNEKLFF
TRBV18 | CASSPVLAGGSYEQYF